One and the same sample provided the 13 T cell receptor beta chains below, sequenced in a study of T cells in Graves' hyperthyroidism and ophthalmopathy. What was amplified from RNA transcripts were TCR beta CDR3 regions. The primer set for the first-round RT-PCR of the TCR CDR3 was HTBI. A single record per CDR3 protein comes from TCRdb applying MiXCR to the multiplex PCR reads. The sample lists hundreds of thousands of distinct CDR3 sequences; 14% were seen once. Sequencing input: blood. These receptors all stem from a woman in her thirties or forties with Graves' hyperthyroidism.

This clonotype appeared many times. This chain joins TRBV28 and TRBJ2-7, with D possibly TRBD2 on 6 matching bases. Germline V lookup: CDR1 MDHEN, CDR2 SYDVKM. With 7 bases removed from V and 0 bases from J, the gap between germline ends came to 16 bases. The CDR3 is 15 residues long. CDR3 in DNA: TGTGCCAGCAACCCCGAGCGGGCCTCCTCCTACGAGCAGTACTTC. This gives the protein CASNPERASSYEQYF.

The table lists this clonotype with many counts. V usage is TRBV12-3 or TRBV12-4 and J usage is TRBJ2-3; TRBD2 matches at 13 bases. CDR3 length: 16 residues. The ends lost 3 bases at V and 6 bases at J; junction bases unmatched: 6. The CDR3 DNA reads as TGTGCCAGCAGTTTTACTAGCGGGAGGGGCGGGGATACGCAGTATTTT. This gives the protein CASSFTSGRGGDTQYF.

This clonotype was detected ten times or more. The chain has TRBV5-6 and TRBJ2-7, with D maybe TRBD1 (6 bases). The germline gives CDR1 SGHDT, CDR2 YYEEEE. The CDR3 spans 19 residues. V was clipped by 2 bases and J by 4 bases, with 28 bases between them. CDR3 in DNA: TGTGCCAGCAGCTTCGCGTCGCTGGTGCACAGGGCGGAATTATACGAGCAGTACTTC. Amino acids: CASSFASLVHRAELYEQYF.

This clonotype was detected many times. This chain joins TRBV7-2 and TRBJ2-5; 7 positions agree with TRBD1. This CDR3 spans 16 amino acids. The V gene end was trimmed by 0 bases and the J gene end by 1 base; junction bases not matched to a gene: 5. Germline-derived CDR1 and CDR2 are SGHTA and FQGNSA. The CDR3 region is CASSLAGPGGQETQYF. The DNA for the CDR3 is TGTGCCAGCAGCTTAGCGGGGCCAGGGGGCCAAGAGACCCAGTACTTC.

This clonotype was counted at least ten times. The rearrangement links TRBV7-8 to TRBJ2-3; 10 bases line up with TRBD2. CDR3 length: 17 residues. The trim removed 5 bases at V and 1 base at J, leaving 9 bases unmatched. Germline V gene data show CDR1 as SGHVS and CDR2 as FQNEAQ. The CDR3 here is CASSRMVAGGGTDTQYF. The CDR3 DNA reads TGTGCCAGCAGCCGAATGGTAGCGGGAGGAGGCACAGATACGCAGTATTTT.

In its sample, this clonotype was seen many times. This rearrangement joins TRBV28 to TRBJ2-1; D possibly matches TRBD1 or TRBD2 (5 bases each). Looked up from germline, CDR1 is MDHEN and CDR2 is SYDVKM. This CDR3 has 15 residues. With 4 bases removed from V and 0 bases from J, the gap between germline ends came to 10 bases. The CDR3 loop reads CASSWGGSSYNEQFF. In DNA form, the CDR3 reads TGTGCCAGCAGTTGGGGCGGGTCCTCCTACAATGAGCAGTTCTTC.

This clonotype was counted many times. This sequence joins TRBV5-1 and TRBJ1-4; TRBD1 might be the D (6 bases). The germline V gene has CDR1 SGHRS and CDR2 YFSETQ. Trimming shortened V by 0 bases and J by 0 bases, and 9 bases separated the two germline ends. CDR3 length equals 16 residues. The CDR3 nucleotides are TGCGCCAGCAGCTTGGCAGGACAGACAACTAATGAAAAACTGTTTTTT. Protein product: CASSLAGQTTNEKLFF.

The gene calls are TRBV7-2 and TRBJ2-3, with 8 bases that match TRBD2. The CDR3 spans 16 residues. Looked up from germline, CDR1 is SGHTA and CDR2 is FQGNSA. J was trimmed by 2 bases and V by 0 bases; bases with no gene match: 4. The CDR3 region has the DNA TGTGCCAGCAGCTTAGCACTAGCGGAACCCACAGATACGCAGTATTTT. Translated: CASSLALAEPTDTQYF.

The table lists this clonotype with many counts. The chain links TRBV5-1 to TRBJ2-1; 13 bases agree with TRBD2. Germline trimming cut 4 bases from V and 3 bases from J; bases unmatched to any gene: 4. This CDR3 is built from 16 residues. Germline assignment: CDR1 SGHRS and CDR2 YFSETQ. CDR3 protein: CASSPGLAGIYNEQFF. CDR3 sequence (DNA): TGCGCCAGCAGCCCGGGACTAGCGGGAATCTACAATGAGCAGTTCTTC.

This clonotype occurred many times. The CDR3 region is CASSLDHAGGNEQFF. The DNA for the CDR3 is TGTGCCAGCAGCTTAGATCACGCAGGGGGAAATGAGCAGTTCTTC. This chain uses TRBV11-2 with TRBJ2-1, with TRBD1 identical over 7 bases. The CDR3 is 15 amino acids. Trimming at V came to 0 bases and at J to 7 bases, leaving 6 bases not matched to a gene. Germline V gene lookup returns CDR1 SGHAT and CDR2 FQNNGV.

This clonotype was detected ten times or more. The rearrangement uses TRBV3-1 and TRBJ1-6; no definite D call. Trimming shortened V by 3 bases and J by 8 bases, and 8 bases separated the two germline ends. The germline CDR1 and CDR2 sequences are LGHDT and YNNKEL (reference sequence). The CDR3 sequence is 13 residues long. CDR3 sequence (DNA): TGTGCCAGCAGCCACGAGCTATATTCACCCCTCCACTTT. Its protein product is CASSHELYSPLHF.

This chain connects TRBV20-1 to TRBJ1-3; D not certain. Trimming left V 2 bases short and J 2 bases short, with 10 bases between. In germline, CDR1 is DFQATT, CDR2 SNEGSKA (reference sequence). This CDR3 is built from 14 residues. The CDR3 loop reads CSARPATAGNTIYF. The CDR3 DNA sequence: TGCAGTGCTAGACCAGCAACCGCTGGAAACACCATATATTTT.

This clonotype showed up just a few times. The gene calls are TRBV5-1 and TRBJ1-5; maybe TRBD1 (5 bases). The CDR3 has 15 residues. Germline-derived CDR1 and CDR2 are SGHRS and YFSETQ. The germline V and J ends were trimmed by 0 bases and 3 bases, with 10 bases remaining between them. The CDR3 DNA follows: TGCGCCAGCAGCTTGGCGGCAGGGCCCAATCAGCCCCAGCATTTT. It codes for CASSLAAGPNQPQHF.